These T cell receptor beta chains were read from a single sample in a study of PD-L1 blockade in urothelial cancer. Assay: immunoSEQ multiplex PCR; the TCRdb copy retains only in-frame clones and omits some. The table records 70,000 to 90,000 clones, about 84% of them present only once. The source material was PBMCs, sampled around atezolizumab (anti-PD-L1) treatment. The origin of the receptors is a man between 60 and 75 years old with urothelial cancer. Each CDR3 is given with its conserved first and last residue. A D gene is named only where the DNA matches it firmly. Size values are once, few and many counts, or a class for expanded clones, and some rows have none.

CDR3 length | clone size | J gene | D gene | V gene | CDR3 DNA | CDR3 protein
14 | . | TRBJ1-5 | . | TRBV27 | TGTGCCAGCAGCCCCTGGGGGGAAAATCAGCCCCAGCATTTT | CASSPWGENQPQHF
14 | few | TRBJ2-1 | TRBD2 | TRBV4-3 | TGCGCCAGCAGCCCACAACTAGCGAGCCATGAGCAGTTCTTC | CASSPQLASHEQFF
16 | . | TRBJ2-2 | . | TRBV15 | TGTGCCACCAGCAGAGACGTAACGGGGATGACCGGGGAGCTGTTTTTT | CATSRDVTGMTGELFF
13 | . | TRBJ1-3 | . | TRBV30 | TGTGCCTGGCGACAGAAGACCGGAAACACCATATATTTT | CAWRQKTGNTIYF
15 | once | TRBJ1-5 | . | TRBV9 | TGTGCCAGCAGCCCAGATGGAGGGATCAATCAGCCCCAGCATTTT | CASSPDGGINQPQHF
15 | . | TRBJ2-5 | . | TRBV7-8 | TGTGCCAGCAGCAACCGGGACTCCCCGAGGGGGACCCAGTACTTC | CASSNRDSPRGTQYF
14 | few | TRBJ2-1 | TRBD2 | TRBV7-9 | TGTGCCAGCGGCCGACTAGCGGGGGGGAATGAGCAGTTCTTC | CASGRLAGGNEQFF
15 | . | TRBJ2-1 | TRBD2 | TRBV15 | TGTGCCACCAGTCGTACTAGCGGGAGTAGGAATGAGCAGTTCTTC | CATSRTSGSRNEQFF
14 | . | TRBJ1-5 | . | TRBV2 | TGTGCCAGCAGTGAAGCGCGTGCCCACTGGCCCCAGCATTTT | CASSEARAHWPQHF
14 | few | TRBJ1-2 | . | TRBV6-5 | TGTGCCAGCAGTTACTCTCAGGGATTCTATGGCTACACCTTC | CASSYSQGFYGYTF
16 | few | TRBJ1-5 | TRBD1 | TRBV28 | TGTGCCAGCAGAGAGACAGGGGTATCGGGCAATCAGCCCCAGCATTTT | CASRETGVSGNQPQHF
16 | few | TRBJ2-5 | TRBD2 | TRBV5-1 | TGCGCCAGCAGCTTAGCGGGGGGTCTGCAACAAGAGACCCAGTACTTC | CASSLAGGLQQETQYF
14 | . | TRBJ2-7 | TRBD2 | TRBV5-5 | TGTGCCAGCAGCCGGGAGGGGGAAAACTACGAGCAGTACTTC | CASSREGENYEQYF
17 | . | TRBJ1-4 | . | TRBV28 | TGTGCCAGCAGTTTGGGCGACAGCGCTGCAACTAATGAAAAACTGTTTTTT | CASSLGDSAATNEKLFF
14 | . | TRBJ2-7 | . | TRBV7-2 | TGTGCCAGCAGCTTAGCGGACTACCGCTACGAGCAGTACTTC | CASSLADYRYEQYF
13 | . | TRBJ1-2 | . | TRBV6-5 | TGTGCCAGCAGCCGCGAAACAGGGTCCGGCTACACCTTC | CASSRETGSGYTF
13 | . | TRBJ1-1 | . | TRBV30 | TGTGCCTGGAGCTTCGGGGGGTTTACTGAAGCTTTCTTT | CAWSFGGFTEAFF
15 | . | TRBJ1-5 | . | TRBV6-5 | TGTGCCAGCAGTTATTCTTGGGGGCTCGGGCAGCCCCAGCATTTT | CASSYSWGLGQPQHF
14 | . | TRBJ1-2 | . | TRBV7-6 | TGTGCCAGCAGCCCCCTCGGGGTTTCGCTTGGCTACACCTTC | CASSPLGVSLGYTF
13 | . | TRBJ2-7 | . | TRBV28 | TGTGCCAGCAGGAAATACTCCCCGATCGAGCAGTACTTC | CASRKYSPIEQYF